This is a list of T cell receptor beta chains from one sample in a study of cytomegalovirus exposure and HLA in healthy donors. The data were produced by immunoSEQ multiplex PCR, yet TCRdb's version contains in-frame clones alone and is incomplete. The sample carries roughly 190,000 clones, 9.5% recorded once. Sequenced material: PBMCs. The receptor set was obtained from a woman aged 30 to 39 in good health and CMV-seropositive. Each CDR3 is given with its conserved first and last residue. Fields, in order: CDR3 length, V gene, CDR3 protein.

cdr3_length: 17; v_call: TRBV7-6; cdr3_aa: CASSLKGGRVSYNEQFF
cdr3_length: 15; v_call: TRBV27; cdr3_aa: CASSLGDGSSYEQYF
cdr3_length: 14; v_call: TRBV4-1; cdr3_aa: CASSLGGLGNTIYF
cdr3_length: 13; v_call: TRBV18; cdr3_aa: CASSPGGANVLTF
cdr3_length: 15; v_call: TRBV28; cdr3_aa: CASRHGRTLGYGYTF
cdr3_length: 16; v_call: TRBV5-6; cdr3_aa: CASSLPGLAGAGEQFF
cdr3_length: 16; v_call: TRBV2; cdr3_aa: CASSEGGPGDFTEAFF
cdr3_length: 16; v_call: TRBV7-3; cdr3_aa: CASSLGTSGKGDTQYF
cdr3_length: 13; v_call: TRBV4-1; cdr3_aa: CASSLTGGDGYTF
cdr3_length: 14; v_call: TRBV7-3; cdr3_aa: CASSYTSDSYEQYF
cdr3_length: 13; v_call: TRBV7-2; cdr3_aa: CASSHGGTPEQFF
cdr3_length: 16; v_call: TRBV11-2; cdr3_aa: CASIFSGTSGYNEQFF
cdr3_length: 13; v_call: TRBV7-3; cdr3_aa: CASSLIGGDGYTF
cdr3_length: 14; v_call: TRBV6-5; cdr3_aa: CASRNYGSRETQYF
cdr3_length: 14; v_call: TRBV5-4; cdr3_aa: CASSGGQLNTEAFF
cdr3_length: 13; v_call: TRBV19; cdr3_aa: CASSIVREHGYTF
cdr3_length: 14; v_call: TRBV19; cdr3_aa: CASSIEAGARGYTF
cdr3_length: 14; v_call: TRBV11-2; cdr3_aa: CASSLDRGGNGYTF
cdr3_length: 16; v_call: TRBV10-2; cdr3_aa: CASSGGSGSNTDTQYF
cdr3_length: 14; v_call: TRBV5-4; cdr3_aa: CASSFWTGDEKLFF
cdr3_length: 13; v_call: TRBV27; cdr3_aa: CASSSLLTGELFF
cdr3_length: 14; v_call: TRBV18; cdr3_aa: CASSPETGRTEAFF
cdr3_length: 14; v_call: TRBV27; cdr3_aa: CASSLQGSNEKLFF
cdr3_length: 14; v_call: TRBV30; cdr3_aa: CAWSVSGRSNEQFF
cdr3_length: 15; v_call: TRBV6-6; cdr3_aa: CASEVGGIPPNEQFF
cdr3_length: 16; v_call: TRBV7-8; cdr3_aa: CASSQTGLAAPYEQYF
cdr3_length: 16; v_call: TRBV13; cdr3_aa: CASSSAPLSLAYEQYF
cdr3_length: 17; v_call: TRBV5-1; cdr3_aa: CASSLHPAATNTGELFF
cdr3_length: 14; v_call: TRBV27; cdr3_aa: CASSRGGVWDTQYF
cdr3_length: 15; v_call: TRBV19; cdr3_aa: CASIGTSPSTDTQYF
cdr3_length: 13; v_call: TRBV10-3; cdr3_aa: CAIMGLASYEQYF
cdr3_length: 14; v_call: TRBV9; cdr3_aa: CASSVGGVEETQYF
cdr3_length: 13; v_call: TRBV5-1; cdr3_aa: CASSSTGHPSYTF
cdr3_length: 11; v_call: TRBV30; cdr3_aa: CAWSPLGGYTF
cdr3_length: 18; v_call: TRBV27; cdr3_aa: CASSLRGQSLLAKNIQYF
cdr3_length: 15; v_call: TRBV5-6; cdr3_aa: CASSMGQGYSYEQYF
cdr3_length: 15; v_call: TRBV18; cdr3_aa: CASSPLLSGEGEQYF
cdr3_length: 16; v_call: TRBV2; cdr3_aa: CASSEDLSGRSYTQYF
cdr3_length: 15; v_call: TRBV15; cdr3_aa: CATSRVRQASYEQYF
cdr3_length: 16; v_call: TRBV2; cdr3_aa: CASSSRGLAGANEQFF
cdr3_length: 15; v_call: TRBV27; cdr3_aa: CASSPRGSGHNEQFF
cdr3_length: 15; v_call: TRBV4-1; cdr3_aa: CASSQEGSGKYGYTF
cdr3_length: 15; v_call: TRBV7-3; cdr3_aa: CASSLVAGGAETQYF
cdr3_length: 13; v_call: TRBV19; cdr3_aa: CASSPVLDQPQHF
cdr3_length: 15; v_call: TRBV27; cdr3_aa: CASRILAGGTYEQYF
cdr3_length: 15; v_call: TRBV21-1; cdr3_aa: CASSKGGQGETEAFF
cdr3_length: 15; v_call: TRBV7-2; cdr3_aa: CASSIQGLASDTQYF
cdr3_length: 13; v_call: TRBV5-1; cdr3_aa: CASSLDINYGYTF
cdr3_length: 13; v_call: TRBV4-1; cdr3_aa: CASSQVGFYGYTF
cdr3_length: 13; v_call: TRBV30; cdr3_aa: CAWRTENTDTQYF
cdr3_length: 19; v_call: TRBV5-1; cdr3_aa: CASSPLRDRGSSSYNEQFF
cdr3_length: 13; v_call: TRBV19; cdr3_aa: CASSTSPPQGQFF
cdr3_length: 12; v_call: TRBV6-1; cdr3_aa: CANPQGVYGYTF
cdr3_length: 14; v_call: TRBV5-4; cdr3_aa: CASSSRQGNYGYTF
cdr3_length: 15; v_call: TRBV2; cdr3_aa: CASSEALGRTYEQYF